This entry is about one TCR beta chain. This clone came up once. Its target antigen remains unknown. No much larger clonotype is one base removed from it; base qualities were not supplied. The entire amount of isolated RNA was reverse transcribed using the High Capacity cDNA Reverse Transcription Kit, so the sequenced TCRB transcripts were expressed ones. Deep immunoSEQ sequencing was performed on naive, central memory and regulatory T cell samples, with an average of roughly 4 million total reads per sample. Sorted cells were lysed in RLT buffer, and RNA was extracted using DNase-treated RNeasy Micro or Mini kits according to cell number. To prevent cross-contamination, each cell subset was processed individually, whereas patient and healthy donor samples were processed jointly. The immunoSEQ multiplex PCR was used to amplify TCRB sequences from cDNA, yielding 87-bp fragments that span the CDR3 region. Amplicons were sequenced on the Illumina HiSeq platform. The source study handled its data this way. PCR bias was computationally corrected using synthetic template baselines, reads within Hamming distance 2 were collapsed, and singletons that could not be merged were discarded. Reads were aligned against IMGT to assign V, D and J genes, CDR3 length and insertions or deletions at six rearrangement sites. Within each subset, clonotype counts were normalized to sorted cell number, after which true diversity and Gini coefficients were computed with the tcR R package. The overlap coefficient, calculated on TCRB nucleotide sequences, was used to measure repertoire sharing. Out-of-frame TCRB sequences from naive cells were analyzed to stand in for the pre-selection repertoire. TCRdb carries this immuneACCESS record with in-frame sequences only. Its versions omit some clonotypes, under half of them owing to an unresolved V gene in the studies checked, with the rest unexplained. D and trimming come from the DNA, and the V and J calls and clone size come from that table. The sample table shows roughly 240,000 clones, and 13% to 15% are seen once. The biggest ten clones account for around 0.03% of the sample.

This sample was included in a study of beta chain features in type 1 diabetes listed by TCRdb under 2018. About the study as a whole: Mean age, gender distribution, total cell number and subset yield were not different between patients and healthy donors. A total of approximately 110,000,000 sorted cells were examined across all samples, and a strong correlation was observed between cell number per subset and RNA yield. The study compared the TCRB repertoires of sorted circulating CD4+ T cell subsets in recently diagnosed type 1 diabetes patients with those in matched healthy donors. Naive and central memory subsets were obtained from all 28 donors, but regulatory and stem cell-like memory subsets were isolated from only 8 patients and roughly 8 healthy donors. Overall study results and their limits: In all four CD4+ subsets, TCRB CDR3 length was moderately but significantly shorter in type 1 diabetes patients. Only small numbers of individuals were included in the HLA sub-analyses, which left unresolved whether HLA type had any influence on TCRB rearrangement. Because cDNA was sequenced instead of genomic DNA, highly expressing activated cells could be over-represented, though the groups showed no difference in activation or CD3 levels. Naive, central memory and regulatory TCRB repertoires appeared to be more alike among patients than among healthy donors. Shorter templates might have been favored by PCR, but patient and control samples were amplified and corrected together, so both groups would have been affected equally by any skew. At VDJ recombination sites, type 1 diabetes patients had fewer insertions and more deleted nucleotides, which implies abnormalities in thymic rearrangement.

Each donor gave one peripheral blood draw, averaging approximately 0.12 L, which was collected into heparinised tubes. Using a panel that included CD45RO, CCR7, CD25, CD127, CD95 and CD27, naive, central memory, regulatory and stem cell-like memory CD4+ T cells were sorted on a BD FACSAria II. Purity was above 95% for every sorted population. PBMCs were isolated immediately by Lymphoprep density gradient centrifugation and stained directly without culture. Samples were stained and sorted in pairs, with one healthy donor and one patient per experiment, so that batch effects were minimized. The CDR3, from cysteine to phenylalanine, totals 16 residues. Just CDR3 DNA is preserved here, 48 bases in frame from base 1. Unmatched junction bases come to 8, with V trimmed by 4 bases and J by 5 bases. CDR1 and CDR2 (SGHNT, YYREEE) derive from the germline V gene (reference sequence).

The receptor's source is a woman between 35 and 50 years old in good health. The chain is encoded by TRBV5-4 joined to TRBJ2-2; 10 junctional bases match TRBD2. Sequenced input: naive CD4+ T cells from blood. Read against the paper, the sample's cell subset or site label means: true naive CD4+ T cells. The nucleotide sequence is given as TGTGCCAGCAGCCCGGCTAGCGGGGGAGCTACCGGGGAGCTGTTTTTT. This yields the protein CASSPASGGATGELFF.